The rows below give T cell receptor beta chains drawn from one sample of a study of long-term antiretroviral therapy in people with HIV. Here immunoSEQ multiplex PCR was the method, and the copy in TCRdb shows in-frame clones only, minus some. Seen here are about 20,000 clones, approximately 88% observed once, and the top ten hold 8.8%. Source: unsorted PBMCs, taken 1.2 years after starting antiretroviral therapy. Every receptor here comes from a woman between 40 and 50 years old with HIV. Each CDR3 is given with its conserved first and last residue. A D gene is named only where the DNA matches it firmly. Where a row states a size, it is once, few, many or the class of an expanded clone; other rows omit it.

V: TRBV7-9; D: -; size: -; J: TRBJ2-3; length: 13; DNA: TGTGCCAGCAGCTTACAGGGAACAGATACGCAGTATTTT; CDR3: CASSLQGTDTQYF
V: TRBV6-5; D: TRBD2; size: once; J: TRBJ2-2; length: 15; DNA: TGTGCCAGCATCAATAGCGGGAGCAGGACCGGGGAGCTGTTTTTT; CDR3: CASINSGSRTGELFF
V: TRBV29-1; D: -; size: -; J: TRBJ1-1; length: 11; DNA: TGCAGCGTTGGTGTAGAGCCCGAAGCTTTCTTT; CDR3: CSVGVEPEAFF
V: TRBV19; D: -; size: few; J: TRBJ2-2; length: 16; DNA: TGTGCCAGTAGTATTGGGCTAGCAGTGAACACCGGGGAGCTGTTTTTT; CDR3: CASSIGLAVNTGELFF
V: TRBV7-2; D: TRBD2; size: -; J: TRBJ2-7; length: 16; DNA: TGTGCCAGCAGCTTAGGTCGACTAGCGGGAGGGCGCGAGCAGTACTTC; CDR3: CASSLGRLAGGREQYF
V: TRBV7-9; D: -; size: few; J: TRBJ1-3; length: 15; DNA: TGTGCCAGCAGCTACCCGAGAGGTGGAGGAAACACCATATATTTT; CDR3: CASSYPRGGGNTIYF
V: TRBV7-9; D: -; size: -; J: TRBJ1-3; length: 15; DNA: TGTGCCAGCAGCTTATACATGGCACCTGGAAACACCATATATTTT; CDR3: CASSLYMAPGNTIYF
V: TRBV6-5; D: -; size: -; J: TRBJ1-1; length: 16; DNA: TGTGCCAGCAGTTACTCGAGAGACACCATGAACACTGAAGCTTTCTTT; CDR3: CASSYSRDTMNTEAFF
V: TRBV4-1; D: -; size: -; J: TRBJ1-1; length: 16; DNA: TGCGCCAGCAGCCAAGATCACCGGGGGCGGTGGACTGAAGCTTTCTTT; CDR3: CASSQDHRGRWTEAFF
V: TRBV12-5; D: TRBD2; size: -; J: TRBJ2-1; length: 18; DNA: TGTGCTAGTGGTTTGGTACTTGCGGGAGATGGGTCCTACAATGAGCAGTTCTTC; CDR3: CASGLVLAGDGSYNEQFF
V: TRBV15; D: -; size: -; J: TRBJ1-5; length: 14; DNA: TGTGCCACCAGCAGAGACAGGGGTAATCAGCCCCAGCATTTT; CDR3: CATSRDRGNQPQHF
V: TRBV5-1; D: TRBD1; size: once; J: TRBJ1-5; length: 18; DNA: TGCGCCAGCAGCCCCAGGACAGGGAAAGGGGCCCCTAATCAGCCCCAGCATTTT; CDR3: CASSPRTGKGAPNQPQHF
V: TRBV2; D: -; size: -; J: TRBJ2-1; length: 15; DNA: TGTGCCAGCAGGAGGGACACAAGCTCCTACAATGAGCAGTTCTTC; CDR3: CASRRDTSSYNEQFF
V: TRBV9; D: -; size: -; J: TRBJ1-2; length: 13; DNA: TGTGCCAGCAGTTTTAGGTTCGACTATGGCTACACCTTC; CDR3: CASSFRFDYGYTF
V: TRBV9; D: -; size: -; J: TRBJ1-1; length: 14; DNA: TGTGCCAGCAGCGTAGAAGGGAGGGGGACTGAAGCTTTCTTT; CDR3: CASSVEGRGTEAFF
V: TRBV7-2; D: -; size: -; J: TRBJ2-1; length: 14; DNA: TGTGCCAGCAGCTTAGCATCTCCCTACAATGAGCAGTTCTTC; CDR3: CASSLASPYNEQFF
V: TRBV9; D: -; size: -; J: TRBJ2-7; length: 15; DNA: TGTGCCAGCAGCCCAACCGGCGGGAGCCAGGGGGAGCAGTACTTC; CDR3: CASSPTGGSQGEQYF
V: TRBV28; D: -; size: -; J: TRBJ2-5; length: 15; DNA: TGTGCCAGCAGTCTGCCAGGGGCGGTTCAAGAGACCCAGTACTTC; CDR3: CASSLPGAVQETQYF
V: TRBV29-1; D: TRBD1; size: once; J: TRBJ1-2; length: 11; DNA: TGCAGCGCCGCTACAGGGGATGGCTACACCTTC; CDR3: CSAATGDGYTF
V: TRBV7-9; D: -; size: -; J: TRBJ2-1; length: 13; DNA: TGTGCCAGCAGCTTCGGGGGCGGGAATGAGCAGTTCTTC; CDR3: CASSFGGGNEQFF
V: TRBV6-1; D: -; size: -; J: TRBJ2-1; length: 14; DNA: TGTGCCAGCAGTGAAAGGGGTTCCTACAATGAGCAGTTCTTC; CDR3: CASSERGSYNEQFF
V: TRBV4-3; D: -; size: -; J: TRBJ2-7; length: 13; DNA: TGCGCCAGCAGCCAGTTTCAGGGCTACGAGCAGTACTTC; CDR3: CASSQFQGYEQYF
V: TRBV20-1; D: -; size: -; J: TRBJ1-1; length: 10; DNA: TGCAGTGCTAGTTCCAGAGAAGCTTTCTTT; CDR3: CSASSREAFF
V: TRBV14; D: -; size: -; J: TRBJ2-1; length: 12; DNA: TGTGCCAGCAGCCTTCCCGGGGGTGAGCAGTTCTTC; CDR3: CASSLPGGEQFF
V: TRBV27; D: TRBD1; size: -; J: TRBJ1-5; length: 15; DNA: TGTGCCAGCAGGCAGGGACAGGGTGGCAATCAGCCCCAGCATTTT; CDR3: CASRQGQGGNQPQHF